This TCR beta chain was sequenced for a study of shared clonotypes between healthy human individuals. The assay was immunoSEQ multiplex PCR, and TCRdb's table has in-frame clones only and misses some. Here the sample spans under 850,000 clones, approximately 77% being singletons. The CDR3 extends over 13 amino acids. V was pared by 6 bases and J by 6 bases, with 4 bases of the junction left unmatched. Germline CDR1 SQVTM, CDR2 ANQGSEA. Sequences were obtained from memory CD4+ T cells sorted from blood. Described subset: CD45RA-negative fraction. This sequence joins TRBV29-1 and TRBJ1-6, with 8 bases identical to TRBD1. The origin of this receptor is a woman aged 30 to 39 in good health. CDR3 protein: CSVADRANSPLHF. CDR3 nucleotides: TGCAGCGTAGCGGACAGGGCTAATTCACCCCTCCACTTT.